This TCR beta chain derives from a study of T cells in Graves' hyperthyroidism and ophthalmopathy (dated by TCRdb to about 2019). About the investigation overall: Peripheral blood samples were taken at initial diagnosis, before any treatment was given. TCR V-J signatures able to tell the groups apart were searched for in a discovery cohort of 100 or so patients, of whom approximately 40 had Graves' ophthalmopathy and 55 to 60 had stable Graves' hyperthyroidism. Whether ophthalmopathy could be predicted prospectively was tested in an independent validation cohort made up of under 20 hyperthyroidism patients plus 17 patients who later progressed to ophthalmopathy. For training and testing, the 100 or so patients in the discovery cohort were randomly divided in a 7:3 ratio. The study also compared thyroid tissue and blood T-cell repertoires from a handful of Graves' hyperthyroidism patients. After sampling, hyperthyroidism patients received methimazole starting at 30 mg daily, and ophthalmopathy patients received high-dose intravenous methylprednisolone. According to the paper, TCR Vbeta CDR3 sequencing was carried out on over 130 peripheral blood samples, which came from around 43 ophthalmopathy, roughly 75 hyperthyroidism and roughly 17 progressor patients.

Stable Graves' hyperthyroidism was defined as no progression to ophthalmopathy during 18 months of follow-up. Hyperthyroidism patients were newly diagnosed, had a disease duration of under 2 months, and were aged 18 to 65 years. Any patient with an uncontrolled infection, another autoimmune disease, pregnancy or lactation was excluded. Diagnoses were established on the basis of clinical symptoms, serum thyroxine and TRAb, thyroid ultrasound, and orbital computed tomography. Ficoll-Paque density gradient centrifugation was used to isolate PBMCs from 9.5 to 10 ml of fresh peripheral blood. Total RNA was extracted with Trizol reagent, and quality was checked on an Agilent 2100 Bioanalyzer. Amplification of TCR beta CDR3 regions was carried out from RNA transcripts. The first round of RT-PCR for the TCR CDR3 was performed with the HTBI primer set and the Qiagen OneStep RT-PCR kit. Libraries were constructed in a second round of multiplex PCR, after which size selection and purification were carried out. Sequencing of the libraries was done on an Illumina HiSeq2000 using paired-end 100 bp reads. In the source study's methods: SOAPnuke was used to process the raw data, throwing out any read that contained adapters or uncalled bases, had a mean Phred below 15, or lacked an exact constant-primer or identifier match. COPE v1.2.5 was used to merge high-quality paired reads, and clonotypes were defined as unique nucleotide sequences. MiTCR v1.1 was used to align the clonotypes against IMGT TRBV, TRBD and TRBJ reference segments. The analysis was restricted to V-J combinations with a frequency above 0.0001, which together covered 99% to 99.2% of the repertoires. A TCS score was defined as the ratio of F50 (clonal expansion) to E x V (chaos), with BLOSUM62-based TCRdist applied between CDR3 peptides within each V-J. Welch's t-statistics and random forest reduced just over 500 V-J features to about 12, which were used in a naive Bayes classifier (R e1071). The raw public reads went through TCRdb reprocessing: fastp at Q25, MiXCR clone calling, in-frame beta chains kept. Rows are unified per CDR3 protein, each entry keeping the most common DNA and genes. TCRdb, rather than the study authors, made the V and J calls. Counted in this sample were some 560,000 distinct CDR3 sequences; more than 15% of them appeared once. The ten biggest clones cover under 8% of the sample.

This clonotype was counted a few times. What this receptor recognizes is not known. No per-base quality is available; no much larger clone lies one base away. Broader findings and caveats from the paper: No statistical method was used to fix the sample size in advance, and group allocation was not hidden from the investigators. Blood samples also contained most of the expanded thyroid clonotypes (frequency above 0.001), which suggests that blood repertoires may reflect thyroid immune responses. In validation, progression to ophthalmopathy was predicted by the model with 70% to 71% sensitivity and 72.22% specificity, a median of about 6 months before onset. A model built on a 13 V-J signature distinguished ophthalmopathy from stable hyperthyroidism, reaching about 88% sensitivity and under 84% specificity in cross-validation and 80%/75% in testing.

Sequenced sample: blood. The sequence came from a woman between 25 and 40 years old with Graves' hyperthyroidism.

The nucleotides are TGCGCCAGCAGCTTCACTTTTATCCGACTAGTTGACAATGAGCAGTTCTTC. Its protein product is CASSFTFIRLVDNEQFF. The chain employs TRBV5-1 and TRBJ2-1; matching of 6 bases hints at TRBD2 as the D gene. Taken from the germline V gene, the CDR1 and CDR2 loops are SGHRS and YFSETQ. The CDR3 measures 17 amino acids from cysteine to phenylalanine. Left in the record is the CDR3 DNA by itself, 51 bases read in frame from the first base. V is clipped by 2 bases and J by 5 bases, and the sequence between their germline boundaries is 20 bases long. Beyond the CDR3, the reference TRBV5-1 and TRBJ2-1 genes provide the residues; the full variable domain reads: KAGVTQTPRYLIKTRGQQVTLSCSPISGHRSVSWYQQTPGQGLQFLFEYFSETQRNKGNFPGRFSGRQFSNSRSEMNVSTLELGDSALYLCASSFTFIRLVDNEQFFGPGTRLTVL.